This T cell receptor (beta chain) was retrieved from a study of cytomegalovirus exposure and HLA in healthy donors. Overall study results and limits: Specificity for CMV antigens was confirmed in vitro for a few of the CMV-associated chains. Researchers left out some V segments, among them TRBV6-2 and TRBV6-3, as indistinguishable. According to a later analysis, most TCR beta chains associated with CMV appeared HLA-restricted.

The length of the CDR3 is 16 residues. Looked up from germline, CDR1 is SNHLY and CDR2 is FYNNEI. Trimming took 5 bases from V and 0 from J, leaving 14 bases between them. PCR amplification relied on 60 Vbeta primers (plus 13 Jbeta primers). Clones were sequenced by immunoSEQ multiplex PCR, and TCRdb holds only the in-frame ones, with some missing. Of 90,000 to 140,000 clones detected, over 9.5% appear once; the ten largest clones hold around 16%. In regard to this clone: Its target is not known.

The sequenced sample consisted of PBMCs. The chain links TRBV2 to TRBJ1-5; TRBD1 is a possible D gene (6 bases). This clonotype was sampled from a man aged 40-50 years in good health and CMV-seropositive. The CDR3 DNA follows: TGTGCCAGCAGTCCTTTCGGACAGATTAGCAATCAGCCCCAGCATTTT. Its translation is CASSPFGQISNQPQHF.